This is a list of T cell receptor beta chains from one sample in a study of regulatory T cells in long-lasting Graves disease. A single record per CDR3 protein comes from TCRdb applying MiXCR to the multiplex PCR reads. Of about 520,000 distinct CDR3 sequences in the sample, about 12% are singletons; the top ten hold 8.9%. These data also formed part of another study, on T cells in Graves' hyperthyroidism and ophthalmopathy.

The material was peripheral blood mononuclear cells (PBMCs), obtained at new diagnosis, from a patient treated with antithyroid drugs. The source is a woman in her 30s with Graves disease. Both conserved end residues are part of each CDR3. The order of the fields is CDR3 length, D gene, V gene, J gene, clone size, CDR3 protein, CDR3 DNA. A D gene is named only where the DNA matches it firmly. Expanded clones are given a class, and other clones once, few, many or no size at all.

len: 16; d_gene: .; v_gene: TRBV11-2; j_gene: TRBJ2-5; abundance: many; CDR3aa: CASSLADLAFGETQYF; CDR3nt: TGTGCCAGCAGCTTAGCTGACCTAGCTTTTGGTGAGACCCAGTACTTC
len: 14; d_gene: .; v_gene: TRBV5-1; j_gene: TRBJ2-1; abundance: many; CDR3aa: CASSLAGRYNEQFF; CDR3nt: TGCGCCAGCAGCTTGGCTGGACGGTACAATGAGCAGTTCTTC
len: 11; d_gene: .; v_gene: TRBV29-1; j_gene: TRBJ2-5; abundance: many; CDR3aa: CSVGGLKTQYF; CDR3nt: TGCAGCGTTGGGGGTTTGAAGACCCAGTACTTC
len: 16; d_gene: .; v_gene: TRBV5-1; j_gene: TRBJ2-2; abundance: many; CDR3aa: CASSPRGNSNTGELFF; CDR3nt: TGCGCCAGCAGCCCTCGGGGGAACTCGAACACCGGGGAGCTGTTTTTT
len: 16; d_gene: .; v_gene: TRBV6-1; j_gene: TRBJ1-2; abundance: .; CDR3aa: CASSVLPRRAGYGYTF; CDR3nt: TGTGCCAGCAGTGTATTGCCCCGTCGGGCTGGATATGGCTACACCTTC
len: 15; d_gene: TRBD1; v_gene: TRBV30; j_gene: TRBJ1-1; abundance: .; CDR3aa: CAWSMGRTGGTETFF; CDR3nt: TGTGCCTGGAGTATGGGGAGGACAGGGGGCACTGAAACTTTCTTT
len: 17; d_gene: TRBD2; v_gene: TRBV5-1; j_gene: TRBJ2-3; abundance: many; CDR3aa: CASSLGVAGAGTDTQYF; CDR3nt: TGCGCCAGCAGCTTGGGGGTAGCGGGAGCAGGGACAGATACGCAGTATTTT
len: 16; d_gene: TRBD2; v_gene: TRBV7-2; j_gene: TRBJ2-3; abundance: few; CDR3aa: CASSSSGLAVEDTQYF; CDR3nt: TGTGCCAGCAGCTCTTCTGGACTAGCGGTGGAGGATACGCAGTATTTT
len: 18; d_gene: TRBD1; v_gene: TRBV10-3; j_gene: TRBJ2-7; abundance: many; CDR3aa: CAISDPDTPGQGTYEQYF; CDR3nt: TGTGCCATCAGTGACCCGGACACCCCGGGACAGGGGACCTACGAGCAGTACTTC
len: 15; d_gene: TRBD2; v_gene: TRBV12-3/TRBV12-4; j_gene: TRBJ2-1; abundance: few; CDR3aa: CASSFDSGRVNEQFF; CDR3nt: TGTGCCAGCAGTTTTGATAGCGGGAGAGTCAATGAGCAGTTCTTC
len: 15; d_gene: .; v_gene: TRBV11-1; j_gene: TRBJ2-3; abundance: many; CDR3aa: CASSLDGGSTDTQYF; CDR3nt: TGCGCCAGCAGCTTGGACGGGGGCAGCACAGATACGCAGTATTTT
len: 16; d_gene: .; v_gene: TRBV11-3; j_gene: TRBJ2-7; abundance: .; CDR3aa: CASSLDRRGSPYEQYF; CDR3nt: TGTGCCAGCAGCTTAGATCGTCGGGGGAGCCCTTACGAGCAGTACTTC
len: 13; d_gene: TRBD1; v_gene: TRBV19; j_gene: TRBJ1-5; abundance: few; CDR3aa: CASSMDRDQPQHF; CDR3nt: TGTGCCAGTAGTATGGACAGGGATCAGCCCCAGCATTTT
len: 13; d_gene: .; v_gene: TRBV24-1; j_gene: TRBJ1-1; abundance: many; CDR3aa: CATSDFPRSEAFF; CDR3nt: TGTGCCACCAGTGATTTTCCAAGATCTGAAGCTTTCTTT
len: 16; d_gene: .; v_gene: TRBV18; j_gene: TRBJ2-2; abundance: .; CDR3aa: CASSPRSAINTGELFF; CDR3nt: TGTGCCAGCTCACCCAGGTCGGCGATCAACACCGGGGAGCTGTTTTTT
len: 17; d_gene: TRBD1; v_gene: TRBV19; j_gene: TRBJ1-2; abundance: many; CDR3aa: CASSTLLRTGSNYGYTF; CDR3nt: TGTGCCAGTAGTACACTCCTTCGGACAGGGTCTAACTATGGCTACACCTTC
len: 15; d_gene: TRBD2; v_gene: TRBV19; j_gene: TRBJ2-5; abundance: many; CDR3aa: CASSIGLAGGETQYF; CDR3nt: TGTGCCAGTAGTATCGGACTAGCGGGAGGCGAGACCCAGTACTTC
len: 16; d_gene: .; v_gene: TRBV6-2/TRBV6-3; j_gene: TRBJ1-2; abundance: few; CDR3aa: CASSEFGSGGGYGYTF; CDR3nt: TGTGCCAGCAGTGAATTTGGTTCCGGGGGAGGATATGGCTACACCTTC
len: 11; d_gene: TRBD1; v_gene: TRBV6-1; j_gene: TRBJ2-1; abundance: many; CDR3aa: CASGSRDSEFF; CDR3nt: TGTGCCAGCGGTAGCCGGGACAGTGAATTCTTC
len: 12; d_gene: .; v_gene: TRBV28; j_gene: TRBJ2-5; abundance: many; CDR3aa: CASPTREETQYF; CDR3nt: TGTGCCAGCCCTACGAGGGAAGAGACCCAGTACTTC
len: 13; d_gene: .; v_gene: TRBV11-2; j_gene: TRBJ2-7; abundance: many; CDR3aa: CASSRIRWGEQYF; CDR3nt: TGTGCCAGCAGCCGAATTCGTTGGGGCGAGCAGTACTTC
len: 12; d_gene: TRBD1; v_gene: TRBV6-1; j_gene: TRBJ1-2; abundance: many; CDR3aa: CASTGGKGGYTF; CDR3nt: TGTGCCAGTACAGGGGGCAAAGGTGGCTACACCTTC
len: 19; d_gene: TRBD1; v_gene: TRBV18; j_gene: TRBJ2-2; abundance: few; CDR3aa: CASSLLTRTGGPHTGELFF; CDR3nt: TGTGCCAGCTCACTCCTAACTAGAACAGGGGGCCCTCACACCGGGGAGCTGTTTTTT
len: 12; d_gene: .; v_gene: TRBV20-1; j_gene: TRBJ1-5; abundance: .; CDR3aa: CSARDVNQPQHF; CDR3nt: TGCAGTGCTAGAGACGTCAATCAGCCCCAGCATTTT
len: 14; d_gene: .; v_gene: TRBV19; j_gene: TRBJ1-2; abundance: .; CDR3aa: CASTTVFDGDGYTF; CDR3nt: TGTGCCAGTACCACCGTTTTCGACGGTGATGGCTACACCTTC
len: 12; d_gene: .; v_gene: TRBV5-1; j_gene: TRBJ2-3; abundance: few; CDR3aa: CASRQNTDTQYF; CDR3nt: TGCGCCAGCAGGCAGAACACAGATACGCAGTATTTT
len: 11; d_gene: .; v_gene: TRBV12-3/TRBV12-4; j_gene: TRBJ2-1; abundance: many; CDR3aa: CASSFADEQFF; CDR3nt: TGTGCCAGCAGTTTCGCAGATGAGCAGTTCTTC
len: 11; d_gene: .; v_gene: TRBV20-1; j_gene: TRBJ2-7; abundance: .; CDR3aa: CSARGEYEQYF; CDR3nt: TGCAGTGCTAGAGGAGAATACGAGCAGTACTTC
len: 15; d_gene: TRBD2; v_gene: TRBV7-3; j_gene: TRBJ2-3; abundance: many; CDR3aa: CASSPPGSSGGTQYF; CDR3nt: TGTGCCAGCAGCCCCCCGGGGTCGAGCGGGGGAACGCAGTATTTT
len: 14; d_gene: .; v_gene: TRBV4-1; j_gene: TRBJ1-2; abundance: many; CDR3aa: CASSQGLWNYGYTF; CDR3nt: TGCGCCAGCAGCCAAGGGCTGTGGAACTATGGCTACACCTTC
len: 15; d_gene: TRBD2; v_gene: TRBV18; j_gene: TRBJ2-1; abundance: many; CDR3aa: CASSRTSDSYNEQFF; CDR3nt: TGTGCCAGCTCTCGGACTAGCGACTCCTACAATGAGCAGTTCTTC
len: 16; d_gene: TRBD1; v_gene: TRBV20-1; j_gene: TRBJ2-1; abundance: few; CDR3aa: CSAISLRTGKGNEQFF; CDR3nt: TGCAGTGCTATATCCCTCCGGACAGGGAAAGGAAATGAGCAGTTCTTC
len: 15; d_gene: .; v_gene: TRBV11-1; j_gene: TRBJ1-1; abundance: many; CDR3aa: CASSLRMAAGTEAFF; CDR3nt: TGTGCCAGCAGCTTAAGGATGGCAGCGGGGACTGAAGCTTTCTTT
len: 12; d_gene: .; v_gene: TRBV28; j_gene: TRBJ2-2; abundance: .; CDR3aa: CASSSGSRELFF; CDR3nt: TGTGCCAGCAGTTCGGGGAGCCGGGAGCTGTTTTTT
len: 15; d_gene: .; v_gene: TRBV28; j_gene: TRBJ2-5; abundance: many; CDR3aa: CASSLGGGAQETQYF; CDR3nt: TGTGCCAGCAGTTTGGGAGGGGGTGCCCAAGAGACCCAGTACTTC
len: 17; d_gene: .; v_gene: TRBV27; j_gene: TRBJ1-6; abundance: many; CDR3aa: CASSYRGASSYNSPLHF; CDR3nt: TGTGCCAGCAGTTACAGAGGGGCCAGCTCCTATAATTCACCCCTCCACTTT
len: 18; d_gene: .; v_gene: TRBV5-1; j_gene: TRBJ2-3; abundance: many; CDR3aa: CASSLSRDSTGSADTQYF; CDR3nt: TGCGCCAGCAGCCTAAGCCGGGACTCCACCGGGAGTGCAGATACGCAGTATTTT
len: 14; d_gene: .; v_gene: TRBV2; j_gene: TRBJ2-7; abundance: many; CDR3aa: CASSEDHSSYEQYF; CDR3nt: TGTGCCAGCAGTGAAGATCACAGTTCCTACGAGCAGTACTTC
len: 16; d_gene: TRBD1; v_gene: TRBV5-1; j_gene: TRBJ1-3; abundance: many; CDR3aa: CASSLAGGAAGNTIYF; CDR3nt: TGCGCCAGCAGCTTAGCAGGGGGCGCAGCCGGAAACACCATATATTTT
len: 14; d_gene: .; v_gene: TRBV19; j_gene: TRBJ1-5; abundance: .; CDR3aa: CASSMWGKNQPQHF; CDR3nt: TGTGCCAGTAGTATGTGGGGGAAGAATCAGCCCCAGCATTTT
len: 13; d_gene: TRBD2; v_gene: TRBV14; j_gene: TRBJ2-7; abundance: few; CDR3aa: CASSPGGTYEQYF; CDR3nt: TGTGCCAGCAGCCCCGGGGGGACCTACGAGCAGTACTTC
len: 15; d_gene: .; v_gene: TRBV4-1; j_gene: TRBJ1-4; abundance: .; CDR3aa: CASSQVGQGPEKLFF; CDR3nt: TGCGCCAGCAGCCAAGTCGGGCAGGGTCCTGAAAAACTGTTTTTT
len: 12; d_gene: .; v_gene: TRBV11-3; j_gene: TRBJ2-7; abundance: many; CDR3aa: CASSRLIHEQYF; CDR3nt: TGTGCCAGCAGCCGCCTTATCCACGAGCAGTACTTC
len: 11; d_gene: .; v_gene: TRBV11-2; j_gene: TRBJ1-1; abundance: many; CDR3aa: CASSPNTEAFF; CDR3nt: TGTGCCAGCAGCCCGAACACTGAAGCTTTCTTT
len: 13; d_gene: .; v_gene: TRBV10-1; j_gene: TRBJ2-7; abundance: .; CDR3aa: CASTWDPTGEQYF; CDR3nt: TGCGCCAGCACCTGGGACCCGACGGGCGAGCAGTACTTC
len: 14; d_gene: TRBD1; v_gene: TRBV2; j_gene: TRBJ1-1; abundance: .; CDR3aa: CASSFIQGKAEAFF; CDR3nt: TGTGCCAGCAGCTTTATACAGGGGAAGGCTGAAGCTTTCTTT
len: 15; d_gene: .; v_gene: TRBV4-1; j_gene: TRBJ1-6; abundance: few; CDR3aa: CASSQDPGGNSPLHF; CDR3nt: TGCGCCAGCAGCCAGGACCCAGGAGGTAATTCACCCCTCCACTTT
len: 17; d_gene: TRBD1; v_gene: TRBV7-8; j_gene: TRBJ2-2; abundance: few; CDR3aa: CASSLGPGGPNTGELFF; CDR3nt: TGTGCCAGCAGCTTAGGCCCAGGGGGCCCAAACACCGGGGAGCTGTTTTTT
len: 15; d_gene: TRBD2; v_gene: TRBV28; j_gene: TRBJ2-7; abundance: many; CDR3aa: CASSPVGTSVGEQYF; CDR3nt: TGTGCCAGCAGTCCGGTGGGGACTAGCGTTGGGGAGCAGTACTTC
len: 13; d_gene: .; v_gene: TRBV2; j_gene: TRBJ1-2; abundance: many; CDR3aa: CASSGRPLYGYTF; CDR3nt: TGTGCCAGCAGTGGACGACCCCTTTATGGCTACACCTTC
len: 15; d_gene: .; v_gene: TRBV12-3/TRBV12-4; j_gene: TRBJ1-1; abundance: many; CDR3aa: CASSANYLANTEAFF; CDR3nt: TGTGCCAGCAGTGCAAATTACCTCGCGAACACTGAAGCTTTCTTT
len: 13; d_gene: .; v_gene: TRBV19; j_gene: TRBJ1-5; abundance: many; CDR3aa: CASSIGANQPQHF; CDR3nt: TGTGCCAGTAGTATAGGGGCCAATCAGCCCCAGCATTTT